The 16 T cell receptor beta chains below come from one sample, sequenced in a study of T cells in Graves' hyperthyroidism and ophthalmopathy. Amplified regions were TCR beta CDR3 sequences from RNA transcripts. TCR CDR3 regions were first amplified by RT-PCR with HTBI primers. A single record per CDR3 protein comes from TCRdb applying MiXCR to the multiplex PCR reads. The sample lists roughly 240,000 distinct CDR3 sequences; around 26% were seen once. The source material was blood. The source of these receptors is a woman between 40 and 55 years old with Graves' ophthalmopathy.

This clonotype was counted a few times. DNA for the CDR3: TGTGCCAGCAGTCCAAGGACAGGGGGACCCTACGAGCAGTACTTC. This translates into CASSPRTGGPYEQYF. The chain uses TRBV11-2 and TRBJ2-7, with 10 nucleotides matching TRBD1. The germline V gene encodes CDR1 SGHAT and CDR2 FQNNGV. This CDR3 is 15 amino acids long. The junction had 7 bases not matched to a gene; V was cut back by 6 bases and J by 2 bases.

The table lists this clonotype with a few counts. Being one base from a much bigger clone, this may be a read error. This chain connects TRBV30 to TRBJ1-2; D gene ambiguous. CDR3 size: 10 residues. In germline, CDR1 is GTSNPN, CDR2 SVGIG (reference sequence). V was cut by 8 bases and J by 6 bases, with 10 bases left in between. CDR3: CAGHGDGYTF. The DNA of the CDR3 is TGTGCCGGGCACGGGGATGGCTACACCTTC. Based on the CDR3 plus reference TRBV30 and TRBJ1-2, the full variable domain is SQTIHQWPATLVQPVGSPLSLECTVEGTSNPNLYWYRQAAGRGLQLLFYSVGIGQISSEVPQNLSASRPQDRQFILSSKKLLLSDSGFYLCAGHGDGYTFGSGTRLTVV.

The CDR3 is CASSSSGAIGNTEAFF. The CDR3 nucleotides read TGTGCCAGCAGCTCGTCAGGGGCTATAGGGAACACTGAAGCTTTCTTT. The V and J genes are TRBV11-2 and TRBJ1-1; D may be TRBD1 (6 bases). Trimming took off 4 bases at V and 1 base at J, with 16 bases between the two ends. The CDR3 is 16 amino acids. Germline CDR1 is SGHAT and CDR2 is FQNNGV.

The chain is built from TRBV7-9 and TRBJ2-5; 7 bases are shared with TRBD2. The V gene end was trimmed by 3 bases and the J gene end by 5 bases; junction bases not matched to a gene: 6. Germline lookup yields CDR1 SEHNR and CDR2 FQNEAQ (reference sequence). This CDR3 comprises 14 residues. CDR3 sequence (DNA): TGTGCCAGCAGCTTGACGATCGGGGGGGAGACCCAGTACTTC. Amino acids: CASSLTIGGETQYF.

In its sample, this clonotype was seen many times. The chain links TRBV5-1 to TRBJ2-7, with D tentatively TRBD1 or TRBD2 (5 bases each). In germline, CDR1 is SGHRS, CDR2 YFSETQ. Trimming removed 5 bases at V and 7 bases at J, with 28 bases between. The CDR3 consists of 17 residues. The CDR3 reads CASSLIPIIRDVVEQYF. As DNA, the CDR3 is TGCGCCAGCAGTTTAATCCCAATTATCCGGGACGTGGTAGAGCAGTACTTC.

This clonotype was picked up many times. In DNA form, the CDR3 reads TGTGCCAGCAGTCCGGGCGCCCCTTGGGAGCAGTACTTC. Residues: CASSPGAPWEQYF. The chain couples TRBV28 to TRBJ2-7, with D uncertain. This CDR3 is built from 13 residues. V dropped 5 bases and J dropped 7 bases, with 15 bases sitting between them. Germline values: CDR1 MDHEN, CDR2 SYDVKM. The full variable domain, completed using reference TRBV28 and TRBJ2-7, is DVKVTQSSRYLVKRTGEKVFLECVQDMDHENMFWYRQDPGLGLRLIYFSYDVKMKEKGDIPEGYSVSREKKERFSLILESASTNQTSMYLCASSPGAPWEQYFGPGTRLTVT.

This clonotype has at least ten counts. The chain is built from TRBV28 and TRBJ2-7; TRBD2 is a possible D gene (6 bases). CDR1 MDHEN and CDR2 SYDVKM come from the germline V gene. Deletions cut 8 bases from V and 5 bases from J, with 16 bases between. The CDR3 runs 13 residues. CDR3 region: CASQSGDSNEQYF. DNA of the CDR3: TGTGCCAGCCAATCGGGAGATTCGAACGAGCAGTACTTC.

At least ten counts were recorded for this clonotype. This rearrangement joins TRBV5-1 to TRBJ1-1; D may be TRBD1 (5 bases). The germline CDR1 and CDR2 sequences are SGHRS and YFSETQ. This CDR3 has 14 amino acids. Trimming stripped 1 base from V and 3 bases from J, with 10 bases between. The CDR3 sequence is CASSLWGSDTEAFF. For the CDR3, the DNA is TGCGCCAGCAGCTTGTGGGGGTCGGACACTGAAGCTTTCTTT.

Ten or more counts support this clonotype. The chain carries TRBV11-1 and TRBJ2-2, with D maybe TRBD1 (6 bases). Trimming took off 1 base at V and 2 bases at J, with 14 bases between the two ends. Germline V gene sequence: CDR1 SGHAT, CDR2 FQDESV (reference sequence). CDR3 length: 17 residues. The CDR3 nucleotides are TGTGCCAGCAGCTTAGAGTCCGGGACACCTAACACCGGGGAGCTGTTTTTT. Translation gives CASSLESGTPNTGELFF.

Concerning this clonotype itself: One base away lies a much larger clone, so this may be a sequencing read error. The chain uses TRBV30 and TRBJ2-2, with D possibly being TRBD2 (5 bases). Germline loops: CDR1 GTSNPN, CDR2 SVGIG (reference sequence). The CDR3 is 14 residues long. CDR3 loop: CAWRDIQNTGELLF. CDR3 coding DNA: TGTGCCTGGAGGGATATCCAGAACACCGGGGAGCTGCTTTTT.

At least ten counts were recorded for this clonotype. This chain uses TRBV7-2 with TRBJ1-2; D is unclear. The CDR3 consists of 13 residues. V was clipped by 6 bases and J by 8 bases, with 16 bases between them. Per germline, CDR1 SGHTA and CDR2 FQGNSA. The CDR3 reads CASRLRARGGYTF. For the CDR3, the DNA is TGTGCCAGCAGACTCCGGGCCCGTGGGGGCTACACCTTC.

There are many counts of this clonotype. This chain links TRBV7-2 with TRBJ2-2; D could derive from TRBD1 or TRBD2 (5 bases each). Germline loops: CDR1 SGHTA, CDR2 FQGNSA. V was cut by 3 bases and J by 5 bases, with 10 bases left in between. This CDR3 has 14 amino acids. The CDR3 loop reads CASSFQWGTGELFF. CDR3 in DNA: TGTGCCAGCAGCTTTCAGTGGGGGACCGGGGAGCTGTTTTTT.

This clonotype has ten or more counts. This chain joins TRBV12-3 or TRBV12-4 and TRBJ1-2, with 10 bases that match TRBD1. Germline trimming cut 5 bases from V and 7 bases from J; bases unmatched to any gene: 7. The CDR3 covers 14 residues. Here the CDR3 reads CASSARTGGLGYTF. The DNA for the CDR3 is TGTGCCAGCAGTGCCAGGACAGGGGGACTTGGCTACACCTTC.

In its sample, this clonotype was seen many times. This sequence joins TRBV18 and TRBJ2-2, with 9 bases aligning to TRBD1. Unmatched junction bases numbered 5, after V lost 3 bases and J lost 9 bases. This CDR3 contains 14 residues. Germline V CDR1 and CDR2: KGHSH, LQKENI. Written as DNA, the CDR3 is TGTGCCAGCTCACCGACAGGGGGATGGCGGGAGCTGTTTTTT. It specifies CASSPTGGWRELFF.

Ten or more counts support this clonotype. The genes are TRBV30 and TRBJ1-1, with D perhaps TRBD1 (5 bases). Germline CDR1 reads GTSNPN; CDR2 reads SVGIG (reference sequence). Trimming removed 3 bases at V and 5 bases at J, with 16 bases between. The CDR3 totals 14 residues. DNA of the CDR3: TGTGCCTGGAGCTTGGGACGGACACGAACTGAAGCTTTCTTT. This sequence encodes CAWSLGRTRTEAFF.

This clonotype was picked up a small number of times. This chain links TRBV5-4 with TRBJ2-2; TRBD2 might be the D (6 bases). The CDR3 runs to 15 residues. Germline CDR1 and CDR2: SGHNT and YYREEE (reference sequence). V lost 4 bases and J 4 bases, leaving 14 bases between the germline ends. CDR3 in DNA: TGTGCCAGCAGCCGCAGGGAGGCGGGCACCGGGGAGCTGTTTTTT. This sequence encodes CASSRREAGTGELFF.